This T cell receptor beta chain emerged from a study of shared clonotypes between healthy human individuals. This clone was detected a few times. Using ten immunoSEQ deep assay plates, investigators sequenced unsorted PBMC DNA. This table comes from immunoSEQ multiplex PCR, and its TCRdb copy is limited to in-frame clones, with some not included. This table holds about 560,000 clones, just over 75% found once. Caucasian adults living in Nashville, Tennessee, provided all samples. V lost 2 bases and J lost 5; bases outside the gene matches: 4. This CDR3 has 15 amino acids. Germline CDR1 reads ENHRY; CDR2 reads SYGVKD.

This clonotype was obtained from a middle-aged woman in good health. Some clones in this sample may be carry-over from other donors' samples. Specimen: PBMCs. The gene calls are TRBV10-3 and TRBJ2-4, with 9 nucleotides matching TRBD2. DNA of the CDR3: TGTGCCATCAGTGAGATAGCGGGAGACCAAAACATTCAGTACTTC. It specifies CAISEIAGDQNIQYF.